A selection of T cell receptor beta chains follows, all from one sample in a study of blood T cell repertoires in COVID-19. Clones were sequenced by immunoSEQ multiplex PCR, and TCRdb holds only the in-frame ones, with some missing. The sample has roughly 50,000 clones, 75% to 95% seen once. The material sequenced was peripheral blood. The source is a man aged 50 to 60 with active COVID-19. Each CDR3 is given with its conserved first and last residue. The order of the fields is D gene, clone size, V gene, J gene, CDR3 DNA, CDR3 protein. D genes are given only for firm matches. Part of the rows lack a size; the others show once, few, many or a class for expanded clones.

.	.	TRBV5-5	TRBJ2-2	TGTGCCAGCAGCCCGGGAGACATACTGAACACCGGGGAGCTGTTTTTT	CASSPGDILNTGELFF
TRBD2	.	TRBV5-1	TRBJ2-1	TGCGCCAGCAGCCCCACCCCTAGCGGGAGAGAGAATGAGCAGTTCTTC	CASSPTPSGRENEQFF
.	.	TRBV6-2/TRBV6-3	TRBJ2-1	TGTGCCAGCAGTCATTTAAAGTTACAGAGCTACTACAATGAGCAGTTCTTC	CASSHLKLQSYYNEQFF
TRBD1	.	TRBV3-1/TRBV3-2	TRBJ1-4	TGTGCCAGCAGCCACCGACAGGGGGCACTGTTTTTT	CASSHRQGALFF
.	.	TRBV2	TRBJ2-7	TGTGCCAGCAGTTCTCAGGGGAGAGAGCAGTACTTC	CASSSQGREQYF
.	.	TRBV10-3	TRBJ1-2	TGTGCCATCAGTGAATCCGCGAACTATGGCTACACCTTC	CAISESANYGYTF
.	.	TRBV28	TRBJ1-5	TGTGCCAGCAGTTTACAGGCTCAGCCCCAGCATTTT	CASSLQAQPQHF
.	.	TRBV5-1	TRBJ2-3	TGCGCCAGCAGCTGGGACACAGATAGCACAGATACGCAGTATTTT	CASSWDTDSTDTQYF
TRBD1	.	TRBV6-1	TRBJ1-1	TGTGCCAGCAGTGAACTCACCGGGACAGGGGATGAAGCTTTCTTT	CASSELTGTGDEAFF
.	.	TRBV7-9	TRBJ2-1	TGTGCCAGCCATAGGGCGGGGAGCTCCTACAATGAGCAGTTCTTC	CASHRAGSSYNEQFF
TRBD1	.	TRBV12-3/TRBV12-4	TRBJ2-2	TGTGCCAGCAGGCTGGACAGGACCGGGGAGCTGTTTTTT	CASRLDRTGELFF
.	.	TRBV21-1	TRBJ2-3	TGTGCCCGGGGGGGTAGCGGGGGTGCAGAGGGCACAGATACGCAGTATTTT	CARGGSGGAEGTDTQYF
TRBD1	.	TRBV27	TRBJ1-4	TGTGCCAGCAGCCGAGCCGGGACAGATAATGAAAAACTGTTTTTT	CASSRAGTDNEKLFF
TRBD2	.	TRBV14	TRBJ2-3	TGTGCCAGCAGCCGCGGGCGAAGCGGGGAGCAGTATTTT	CASSRGRSGEQYF
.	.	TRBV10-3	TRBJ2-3	TGTGCCATCACCGGGGGATTTACAGATACGCAGTATTTT	CAITGGFTDTQYF
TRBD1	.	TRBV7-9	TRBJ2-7	TGTGCCAGCAGCTTAGGGGACAGGGTGAGGGCGAACTTC	CASSLGDRVRANF
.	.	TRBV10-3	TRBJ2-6	TGTGCCATCAGTGAGCCGGGTCCCTCTGGGGCCAACGTCCTGACTTTC	CAISEPGPSGANVLTF
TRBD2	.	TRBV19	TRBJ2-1	TGTGCCAGTAGTATTTCCGGGGTAGCGGGAGTCTCCTACAATGAGCAGTTCTTC	CASSISGVAGVSYNEQFF
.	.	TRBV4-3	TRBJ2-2	TGCGCCAGCAGCCACGGGGTGGCCGGGGAGCTGTTTTTT	CASSHGVAGELFF
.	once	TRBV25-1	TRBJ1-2	TGTGCCAGCAGTGAGTGGGTTGGGGGGTATGGCTACACCTTC	CASSEWVGGYGYTF
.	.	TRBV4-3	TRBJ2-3	TGCGCCAGCAGCCAGGCCGATACGCAGTATTTT	CASSQADTQYF
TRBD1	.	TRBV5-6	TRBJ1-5	TGTGCCAGCAGCTTGGGCCCAGGGGGCGGTCAGCCCCAGCATTTT	CASSLGPGGGQPQHF
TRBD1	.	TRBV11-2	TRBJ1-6	TGTGCCAGCAGCTCGGGGACAGGGAAAGTAGATTCACCCCTCCACTTT	CASSSGTGKVDSPLHF
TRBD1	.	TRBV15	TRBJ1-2	TGTGCCACCAGCAGGGGGTGGAAGACAGGGTTAAGTGGCTACACCTTC	CATSRGWKTGLSGYTF